The clone carrying this T cell receptor (beta chain) occurred many times. Where ophthalmopathy was present, donors had moderate-to-severe activity, CAS ≥3, NOSPECS ≥4 and duration under 3 months. Amplified TCR beta CDR3 regions were obtained using RNA transcripts as template. The authors performed first-round RT-PCR with HTBI primers and then a second-round multiplex PCR. TCRdb used MiXCR to reprocess the multiplex PCR reads, holding one entry per CDR3 protein. The table shows about 740,000 distinct CDR3 sequences, with about 44% occurring only once. The record originates from a study of Graves' ophthalmopathy and Graves' hyperthyroidism. Germline V CDR1 and CDR2: SQVTM, ANQGSEA. This CDR3 spans 13 amino acids. V lost 7 bases and J lost 4; bases outside the gene matches: 9.

The rearrangement joins TRBV29-1 to TRBJ1-2; 7 bases are a match to TRBD1. The TCR was taken from an adult man with Graves' ophthalmopathy. Sequencing used peripheral blood. The CDR3: CSEEGSGGYGYTF. The CDR3 bases are TGCAGCGAGGAGGGGTCAGGGGGCTATGGCTACACCTTC.